This TCR beta chain came from a study of blood T cell repertoires in COVID-19. Study details: Collection of acute and convalescent COVID-19 samples took place in the United States, Italy and Spain. PBMCs, B-cell-depleted T cells, or T cells provided the cDNA or gDNA that made up the material.

Original methodology: Scientists estimated how many nucleated cells there were by amplifying reference gene primers. TCRdb's copy holds only in-frame clones and misses some; the assay was immunoSEQ multiplex PCR. That table gives V, J and clone size, and the DNA gave D and trimming. Of about 80,000 clones in the sample, about four fifths are singletons; the top ten hold more than 10%. Sequencing used peripheral blood. The sequence was obtained from a woman in her forties with active or convalescent COVID-19.

CDR3 protein: CASSGGVSSYEQYF. For the CDR3, the DNA is TGCGCCAGCAGTGGGGGGGTCAGCTCCTACGAGCAGTACTTC. The J gene is TRBJ2-7, the V gene TRBV10-2, with TRBD2 as a possible D gene (6 bases). CDR1 and CDR2 from the germline V gene are WSHSY and SAAADI. V lost 4 bases to trimming and J lost 0 bases, with 10 bases between them. CDR3 length equals 14 residues.